The rows below give T cell receptor beta chains drawn from one sample of a study of shared clonotypes between healthy human individuals. Only in-frame clones appear in the TCRdb table, and some are missing; sequencing was by immunoSEQ multiplex PCR. The repertoire holds roughly 2.1 million clones, with more than 85% as singletons. Input material: naive CD8+ T cells from PBMCs. The source is a man between 18 and 35 years old in good health. Some clones in this sample may be carry-over from other donors' samples. The CDR3 runs from the conserved cysteine through the conserved F or W. The D gene is left open where the match is weak. Size tells how often a clone was seen (once, few, many) or the class of an expanded clone, and some rows leave it out.

.,TRBV29-1,.,TRBJ2-1,CSAPQGEGYNEQFF,TGCAGCGCCCCACAGGGGGAGGGCTACAATGAGCAGTTCTTC
TRBD1,TRBV19,few,TRBJ1-1,CASSFGQGGLGAFF,TGTGCCAGTAGCTTTGGACAGGGCGGTCTGGGAGCTTTCTTT
.,TRBV14,once,TRBJ1-1,CASSHFGLEAFF,TGTGCCAGCAGCCATTTCGGGTTGGAAGCTTTCTTT
.,TRBV29-1,.,TRBJ2-1,CSVEVGRSYNEQFF,TGCAGCGTTGAAGTCGGCCGCTCCTACAATGAGCAGTTCTTC
.,TRBV6-1,.,TRBJ1-2,CASSEDPPGRPKFPPGYTF,TGTGCCAGCAGTGAAGACCCCCCCGGCAGGCCGAAGTTCCCTCCTGGCTACACCTTC
.,TRBV19,once,TRBJ2-7,CASSIDLSEEGSYEQYF,TGTGCCAGTAGTATAGATCTATCGGAAGAGGGTTCCTACGAGCAGTACTTC
.,TRBV11-2,once,TRBJ1-2,CASSFGGLSDYGYTF,TGTGCCAGCAGCTTTGGGGGCTTGTCGGACTATGGCTACACCTTC
TRBD1,TRBV6-6,.,TRBJ2-2,CASSLHQGAGTGELFF,TGTGCCAGCAGTTTACATCAGGGGGCTGGGACCGGGGAGCTGTTTTTT
.,TRBV9,.,TRBJ1-3,CASQGSANTIYF,TGTGCCAGTCAGGGCTCGGCAAACACCATATATTTT
.,TRBV5-4,.,TRBJ1-5,CASSTGRVNQPQHF,TGTGCCAGCAGCACCGGACGGGTCAATCAGCCCCAGCATTTT
.,TRBV27,.,TRBJ1-1,CASSLRGGTEAFF,TGTGCCAGCAGCTTAAGGGGTGGGACTGAAGCTTTCTTT
.,TRBV27,.,TRBJ2-1,CASSFLGGPYNEQFF,TGTGCCAGCAGTTTTCTCGGAGGGCCGTACAATGAGCAGTTCTTC
.,TRBV16,.,TRBJ2-7,CASSHGGRVAYEQYF,TGTGCCAGCAGCCACGGGGGCAGGGTGGCCTACGAGCAGTACTTC
.,TRBV7-9,.,TRBJ1-2,CASSGQLRGYGYTF,TGTGCCAGCAGCGGACAGCTCAGGGGCTATGGCTACACCTTC
.,TRBV7-9,.,TRBJ1-1,CASSFQNQASTEAFF,TGTGCCAGCAGCTTTCAAAACCAGGCGAGCACTGAAGCTTTCTTT
TRBD1,TRBV7-9,.,TRBJ1-2,CASSTDRGNYGYTF,TGTGCCAGCAGCACTGACAGGGGAAACTATGGCTACACCTTC
.,TRBV6-5,.,TRBJ1-2,CASSPAYMHNYGYTF,TGTGCCAGCAGCCCGGCCTACATGCATAACTATGGCTACACCTTC
TRBD1,TRBV18,once,TRBJ1-5,CASSPGQGRGQPQHF,TGTGCCAGCTCCCCGGGACAGGGGCGAGGTCAGCCCCAGCATTTT
TRBD2,TRBV30,.,TRBJ2-7,CAWSAPGLAVPYEQYF,TGTGCCTGGAGCGCCCCGGGACTAGCGGTTCCCTACGAGCAGTACTTC
.,TRBV5-6,.,TRBJ1-1,CASSPSGEGENTEAFF,TGTGCCAGCAGCCCGTCCGGGGAGGGGGAGAACACTGAAGCTTTCTTT
.,TRBV5-6,.,TRBJ1-1,CASRAASTEAFF,TGTGCCAGCAGGGCAGCTAGCACTGAAGCTTTCTTT
.,TRBV27,.,TRBJ2-3,CASSLSARFMDTQYF,TGTGCCAGCAGTTTATCTGCCAGATTTATGGATACGCAGTATTTT
.,TRBV29-1,.,TRBJ2-7,CSVEEPPVYEQYF,TGCAGCGTTGAAGAACCTCCAGTTTACGAGCAGTACTTC
TRBD2,TRBV2,.,TRBJ2-1,CAVLGGLAGVGVANEQFF,TGTGCCGTCTTAGGGGGACTAGCGGGAGTCGGGGTGGCGAATGAGCAGTTCTTC
TRBD2,TRBV29-1,.,TRBJ2-1,CSVEASLAGLEQFF,TGCAGCGTTGAAGCTTCCCTCGCGGGACTAGAACAGTTCTTC
.,TRBV5-8,.,TRBJ2-3,CASSQQVLASLTDTQYF,TGTGCCAGCAGCCAACAAGTTCTGGCTAGCCTCACAGATACGCAGTATTTT
TRBD1,TRBV4-1,once,TRBJ2-3,CASSPGTGTQYF,TGCGCCAGCAGCCCAGGGACAGGGACGCAGTATTTT
.,TRBV6-4,.,TRBJ1-5,CASSDSGAIPGIYSNQPQHF,TGTGCCAGCAGTGACTCGGGGGCCATTCCCGGGATTTATAGCAATCAGCCCCAGCATTTT
TRBD1,TRBV7-8,.,TRBJ1-2,CASSSPYRGQNGYTF,TGTGCCAGCAGCTCCCCTTACAGGGGGCAAAATGGCTACACCTTC
.,TRBV28,.,TRBJ2-7,CASSLVQAAYEQYF,TGTGCCAGCAGTTTAGTACAGGCCGCCTACGAGCAGTACTTC
TRBD1,TRBV19,.,TRBJ1-2,CGVRTGLGYTF,TGTGGAGTAAGGACAGGGCTCGGCTACACCTTC